The clone carrying this T cell receptor beta chain was found once. The assay was immunoSEQ multiplex PCR, and TCRdb's table has in-frame clones only and misses some. There are around 80,000 clones in the sample; approximately 92% occur only once, and about 0.27% lies in the top ten. The data were taken from a study of technical replicates of blood from a few donors. Unmatched junction bases numbered 5, after V lost 3 bases and J lost 3 bases. CDR3 length equals 16 residues. CDR1 and CDR2 from the germline V gene are SGHRS and YFSETQ. This receptor was identified in a human donor in good health. The specimen sequenced was T cells isolated from PBMCs. The gene calls are TRBV5-1 and TRBJ2-2, with TRBD2 matching over 10 bases. CDR3 nucleotides: TGCGCCAGCAGCTGGCTAGCGGGGGAACACACCGGGGAGCTGTTTTTT. Amino acid sequence: CASSWLAGEHTGELFF. The whole variable domain, filled in from reference TRBV5-1 and TRBJ2-2, reads KAGVTQTPRYLIKTRGQQVTLSCSPISGHRSVSWYQQTPGQGLQFLFEYFSETQRNKGNFPGRFSGRQFSNSRSEMNVSTLELGDSALYLCASSWLAGEHTGELFFGEGSRLTVL.